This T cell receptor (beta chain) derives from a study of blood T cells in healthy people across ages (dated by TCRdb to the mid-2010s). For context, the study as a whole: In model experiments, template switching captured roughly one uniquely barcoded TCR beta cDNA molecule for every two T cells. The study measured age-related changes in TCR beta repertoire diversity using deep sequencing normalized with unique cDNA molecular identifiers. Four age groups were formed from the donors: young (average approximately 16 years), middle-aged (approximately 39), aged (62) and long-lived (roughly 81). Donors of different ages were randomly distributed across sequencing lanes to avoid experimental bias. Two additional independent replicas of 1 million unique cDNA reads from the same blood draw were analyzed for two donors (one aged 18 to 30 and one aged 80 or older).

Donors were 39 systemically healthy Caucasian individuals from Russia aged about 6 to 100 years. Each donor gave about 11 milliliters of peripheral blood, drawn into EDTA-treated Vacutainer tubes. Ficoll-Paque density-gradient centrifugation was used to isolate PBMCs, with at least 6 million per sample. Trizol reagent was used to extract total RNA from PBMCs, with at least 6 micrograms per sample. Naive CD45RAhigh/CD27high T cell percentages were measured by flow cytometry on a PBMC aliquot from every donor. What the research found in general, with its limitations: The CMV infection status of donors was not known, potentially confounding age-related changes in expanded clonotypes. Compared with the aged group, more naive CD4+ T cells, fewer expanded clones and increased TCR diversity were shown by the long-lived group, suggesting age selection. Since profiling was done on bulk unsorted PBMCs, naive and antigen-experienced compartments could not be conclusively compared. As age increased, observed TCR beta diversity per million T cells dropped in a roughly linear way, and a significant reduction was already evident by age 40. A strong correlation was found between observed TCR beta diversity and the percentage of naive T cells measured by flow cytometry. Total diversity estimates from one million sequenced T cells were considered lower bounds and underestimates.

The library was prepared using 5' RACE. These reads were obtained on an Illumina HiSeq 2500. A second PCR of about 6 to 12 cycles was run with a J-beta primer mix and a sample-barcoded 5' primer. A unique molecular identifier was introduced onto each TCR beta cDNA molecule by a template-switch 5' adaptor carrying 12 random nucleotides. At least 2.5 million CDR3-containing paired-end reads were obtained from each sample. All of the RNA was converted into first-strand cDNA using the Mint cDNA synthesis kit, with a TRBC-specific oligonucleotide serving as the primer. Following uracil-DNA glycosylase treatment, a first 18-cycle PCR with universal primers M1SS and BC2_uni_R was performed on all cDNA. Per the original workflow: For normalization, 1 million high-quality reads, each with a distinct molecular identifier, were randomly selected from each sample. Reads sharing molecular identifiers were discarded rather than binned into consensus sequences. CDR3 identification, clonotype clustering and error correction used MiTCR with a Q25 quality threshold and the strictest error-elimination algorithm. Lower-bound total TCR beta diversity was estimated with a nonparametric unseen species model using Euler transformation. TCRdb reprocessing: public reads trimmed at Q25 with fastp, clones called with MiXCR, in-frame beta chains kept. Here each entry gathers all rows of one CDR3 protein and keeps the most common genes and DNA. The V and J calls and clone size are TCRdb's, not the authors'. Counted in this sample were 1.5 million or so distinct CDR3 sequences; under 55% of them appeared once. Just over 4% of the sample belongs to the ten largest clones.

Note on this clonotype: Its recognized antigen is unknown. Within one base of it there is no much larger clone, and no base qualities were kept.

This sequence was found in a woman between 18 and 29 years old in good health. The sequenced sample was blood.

The CDR3 amino acid sequence is: CASRSSGLNTGELFF. The nucleotides read TGTGCCAGCCGTTCGAGCGGGTTGAACACCGGGGAGCTGTTTTTT. The chain is assembled from TRBV6-5 and TRBJ2-2; a tentative D match to TRBD2 spans 6 bases. The cysteine opens and the phenylalanine closes a CDR3 of 15 amino acids. Of all the DNA, just the CDR3 is kept, 45 bases in frame from base 1. CDR1 is given as MNHEY and CDR2 as SVGAGI, both from the germline V gene. V and J are truncated by 8 bases and 1 base respectively, leaving an intervening sequence of 14 bases.